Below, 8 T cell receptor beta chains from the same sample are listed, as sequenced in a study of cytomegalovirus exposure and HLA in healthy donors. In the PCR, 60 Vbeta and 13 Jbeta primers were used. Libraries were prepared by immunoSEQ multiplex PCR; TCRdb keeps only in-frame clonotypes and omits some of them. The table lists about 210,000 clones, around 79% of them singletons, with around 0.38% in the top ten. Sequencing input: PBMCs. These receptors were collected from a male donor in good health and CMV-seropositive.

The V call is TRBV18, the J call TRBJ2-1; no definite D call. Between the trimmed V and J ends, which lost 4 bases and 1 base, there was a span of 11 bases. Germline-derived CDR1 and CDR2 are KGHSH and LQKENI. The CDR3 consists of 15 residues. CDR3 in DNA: TGTGCCAGCTCACTCAACGCGGAATCCTACAATGAGCAGTTCTTC. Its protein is CASSLNAESYNEQFF.

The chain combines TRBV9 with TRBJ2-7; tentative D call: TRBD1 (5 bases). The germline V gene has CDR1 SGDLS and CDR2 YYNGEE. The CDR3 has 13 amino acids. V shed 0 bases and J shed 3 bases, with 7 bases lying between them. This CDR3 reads CASSVGGSYEQYF. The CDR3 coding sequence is TGTGCCAGCAGCGTAGGGGGCAGCTACGAGCAGTACTTC.

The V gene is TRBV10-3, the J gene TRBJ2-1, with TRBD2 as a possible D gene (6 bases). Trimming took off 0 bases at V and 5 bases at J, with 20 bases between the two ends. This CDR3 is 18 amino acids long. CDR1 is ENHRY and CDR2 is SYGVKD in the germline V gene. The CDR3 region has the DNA TGTGCCATCAGTGAGTCGGGGACTGGGGGATCGGGGGACAATGAGCAGTTCTTC. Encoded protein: CAISESGTGGSGDNEQFF.

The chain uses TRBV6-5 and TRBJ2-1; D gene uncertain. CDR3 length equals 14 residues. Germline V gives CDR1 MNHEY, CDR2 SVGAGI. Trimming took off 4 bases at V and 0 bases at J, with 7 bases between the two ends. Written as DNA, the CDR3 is TGTGCCAGCAGTTCCCCAGGCTCCTACAATGAGCAGTTCTTC. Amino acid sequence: CASSSPGSYNEQFF.

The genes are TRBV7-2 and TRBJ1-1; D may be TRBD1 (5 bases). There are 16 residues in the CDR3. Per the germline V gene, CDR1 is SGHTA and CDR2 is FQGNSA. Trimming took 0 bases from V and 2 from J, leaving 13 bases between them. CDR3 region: CASSLAAGTSNTEAFF. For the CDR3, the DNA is TGTGCCAGCAGCTTAGCGGCAGGGACTAGTAACACTGAAGCTTTCTTT. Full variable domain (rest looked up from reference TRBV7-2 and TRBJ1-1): GAGVSQSPSNKVTEKGKDVELRCDPISGHTALYWYRQSLGQGLEFLIYFQGNSAPDKSGLPSDRFSAERTGGSVSTLTIQRTQQEDSAVYLCASSLAAGTSNTEAFFGQGTRLTVV.

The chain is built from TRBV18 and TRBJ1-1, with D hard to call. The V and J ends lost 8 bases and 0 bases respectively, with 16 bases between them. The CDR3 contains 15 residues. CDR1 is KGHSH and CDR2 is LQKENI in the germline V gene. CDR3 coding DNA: TGTGCCAGCGCGCAAAGGAGGGAGATGAACACTGAAGCTTTCTTT. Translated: CASAQRREMNTEAFF.

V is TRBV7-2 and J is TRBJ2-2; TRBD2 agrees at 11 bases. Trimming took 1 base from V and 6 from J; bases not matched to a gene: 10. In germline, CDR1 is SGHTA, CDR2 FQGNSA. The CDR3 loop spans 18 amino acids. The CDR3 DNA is TGTGCCAGCAGCTTAGTGTTGGGGCTAGCGGGGGGTCCCGGGGAGCTGTTTTTT. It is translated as CASSLVLGLAGGPGELFF. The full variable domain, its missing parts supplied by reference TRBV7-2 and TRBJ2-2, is GAGVSQSPSNKVTEKGKDVELRCDPISGHTALYWYRQSLGQGLEFLIYFQGNSAPDKSGLPSDRFSAERTGGSVSTLTIQRTQQEDSAVYLCASSLVLGLAGGPGELFFGEGSRLTVL.

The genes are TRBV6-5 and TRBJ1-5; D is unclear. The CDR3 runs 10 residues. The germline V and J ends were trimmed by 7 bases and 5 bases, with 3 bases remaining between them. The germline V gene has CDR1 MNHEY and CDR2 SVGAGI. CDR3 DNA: TGTGCCAGCACCTATCAGCCCCAGCATTTT. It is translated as CASTYQPQHF.